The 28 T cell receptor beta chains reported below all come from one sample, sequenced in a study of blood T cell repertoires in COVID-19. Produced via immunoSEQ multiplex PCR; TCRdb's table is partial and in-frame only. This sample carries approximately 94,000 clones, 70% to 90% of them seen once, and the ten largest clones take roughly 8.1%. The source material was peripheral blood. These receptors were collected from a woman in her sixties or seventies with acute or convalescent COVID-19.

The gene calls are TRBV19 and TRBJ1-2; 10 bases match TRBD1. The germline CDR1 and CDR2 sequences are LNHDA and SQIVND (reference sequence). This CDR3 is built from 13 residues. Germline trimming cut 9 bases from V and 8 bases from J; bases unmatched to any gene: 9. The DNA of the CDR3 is TGTGCCAGCAAGACAGGGGGCGCTTACGGCTACACCTTC. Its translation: CASKTGGAYGYTF.

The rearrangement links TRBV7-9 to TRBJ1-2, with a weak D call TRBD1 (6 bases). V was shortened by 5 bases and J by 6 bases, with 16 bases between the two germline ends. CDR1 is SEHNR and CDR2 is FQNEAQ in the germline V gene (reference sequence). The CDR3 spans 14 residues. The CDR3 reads CASSPLTGMDGYTF. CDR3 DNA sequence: TGTGCCAGCAGCCCTCTAACAGGGATGGATGGCTACACCTTC.

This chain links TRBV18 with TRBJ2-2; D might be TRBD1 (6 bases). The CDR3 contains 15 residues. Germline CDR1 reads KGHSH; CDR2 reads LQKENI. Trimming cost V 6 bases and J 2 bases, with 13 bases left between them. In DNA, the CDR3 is TGTGCCAGCTCCAGACAGGAACCTAACACCGGGGAGCTGTTTTTT. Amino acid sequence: CASSRQEPNTGELFF.

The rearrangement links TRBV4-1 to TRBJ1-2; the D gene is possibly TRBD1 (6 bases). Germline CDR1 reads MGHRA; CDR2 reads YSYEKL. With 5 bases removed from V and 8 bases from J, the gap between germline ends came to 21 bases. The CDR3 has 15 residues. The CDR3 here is CASSAIQGDFGGYTF. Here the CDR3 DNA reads TGCGCCAGCAGCGCCATACAGGGAGATTTTGGGGGCTACACCTTC.

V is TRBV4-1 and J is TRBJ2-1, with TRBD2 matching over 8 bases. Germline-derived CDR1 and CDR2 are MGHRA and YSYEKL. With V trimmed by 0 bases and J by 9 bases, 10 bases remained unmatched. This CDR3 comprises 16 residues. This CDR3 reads CASSQDGPAGVAEQFF. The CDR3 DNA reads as TGCGCCAGCAGCCAAGATGGGCCAGCGGGAGTGGCTGAGCAGTTCTTC.

The CDR3: CASRPPGGGPDTGELFF. The CDR3, as DNA: TGTGCCAGCAGGCCCCCGGGCGGGGGGCCTGACACCGGGGAGCTGTTTTTT. This chain connects TRBV5-6 to TRBJ2-2, with 8 bases aligning to TRBD2. With 5 bases clipped from V and 3 bases from J, the junction kept 12 bases outside the gene matches. Germline V gene sequence: CDR1 SGHDT, CDR2 YYEEEE. CDR3 length equals 17 residues.

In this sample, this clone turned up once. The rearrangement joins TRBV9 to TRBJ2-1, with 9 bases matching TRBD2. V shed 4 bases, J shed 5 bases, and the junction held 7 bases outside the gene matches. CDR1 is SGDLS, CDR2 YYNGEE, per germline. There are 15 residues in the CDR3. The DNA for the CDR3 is TGTGCCAGCAGCCCGTCTAGCGGGAACCACAATGAGCAGTTCTTC. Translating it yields CASSPSSGNHNEQFF. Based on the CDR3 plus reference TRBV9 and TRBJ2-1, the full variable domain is DSGVTQTPKHLITATGQRVTLRCSPRSGDLSVYWYQQSLDQGLQFLIQYYNGEERAKGNILERFSAQQFPDLHSELNLSSLELGDSALYFCASSPSSGNHNEQFFGPGTRLTVL.

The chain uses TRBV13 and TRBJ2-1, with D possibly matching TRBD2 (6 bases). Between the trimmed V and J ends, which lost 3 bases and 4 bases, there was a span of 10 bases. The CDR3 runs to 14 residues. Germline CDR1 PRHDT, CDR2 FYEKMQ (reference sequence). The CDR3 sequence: CASSFFGGYNEQFF. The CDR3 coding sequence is TGTGCCAGCAGCTTCTTCGGGGGATACAATGAGCAGTTCTTC.

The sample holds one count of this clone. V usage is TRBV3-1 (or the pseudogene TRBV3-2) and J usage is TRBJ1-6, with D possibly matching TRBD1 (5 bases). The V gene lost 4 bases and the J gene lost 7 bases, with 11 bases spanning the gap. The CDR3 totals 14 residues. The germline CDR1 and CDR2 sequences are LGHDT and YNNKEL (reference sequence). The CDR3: CASSRTGENSPLHF. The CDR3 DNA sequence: TGTGCCAGCAGCCGGACGGGGGAAAATTCACCCCTCCACTTT.

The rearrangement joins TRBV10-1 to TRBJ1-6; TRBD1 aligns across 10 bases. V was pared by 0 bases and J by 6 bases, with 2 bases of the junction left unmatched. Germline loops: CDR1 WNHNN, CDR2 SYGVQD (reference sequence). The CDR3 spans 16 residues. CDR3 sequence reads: CASSESWDRGNSPLHF. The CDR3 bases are TGCGCCAGCAGTGAGTCTTGGGACAGGGGTAATTCACCCCTCCACTTT.

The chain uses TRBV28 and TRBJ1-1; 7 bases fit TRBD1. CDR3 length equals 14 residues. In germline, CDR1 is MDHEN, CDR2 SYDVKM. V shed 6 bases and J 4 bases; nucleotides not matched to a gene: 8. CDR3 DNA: TGTGCCAGCAGACGATCCGGGACAGTCACTGAAGCTTTCTTT. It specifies CASRRSGTVTEAFF.

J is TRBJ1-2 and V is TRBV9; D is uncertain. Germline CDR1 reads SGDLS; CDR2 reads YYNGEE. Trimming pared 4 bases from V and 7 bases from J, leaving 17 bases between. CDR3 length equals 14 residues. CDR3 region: CASSSGTSGSGYTF. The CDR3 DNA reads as TGTGCCAGCAGCTCAGGAACATCTGGCAGTGGCTACACCTTC.

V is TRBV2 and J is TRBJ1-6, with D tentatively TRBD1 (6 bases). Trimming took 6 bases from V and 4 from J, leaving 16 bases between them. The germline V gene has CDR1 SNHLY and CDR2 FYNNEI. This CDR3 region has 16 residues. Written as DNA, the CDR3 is TGTGCCAGCAGGGGGACAAGGGGCTTGTATAATTCACCCCTCCACTTT. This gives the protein CASRGTRGLYNSPLHF.

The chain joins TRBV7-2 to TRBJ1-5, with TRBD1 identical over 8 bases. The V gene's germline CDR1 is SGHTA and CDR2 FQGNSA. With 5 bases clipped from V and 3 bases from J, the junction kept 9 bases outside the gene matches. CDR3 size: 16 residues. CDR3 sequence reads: CASSPGQGGPNQPQHF. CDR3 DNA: TGTGCCAGCAGCCCCGGACAGGGCGGGCCCAATCAGCCCCAGCATTTT.

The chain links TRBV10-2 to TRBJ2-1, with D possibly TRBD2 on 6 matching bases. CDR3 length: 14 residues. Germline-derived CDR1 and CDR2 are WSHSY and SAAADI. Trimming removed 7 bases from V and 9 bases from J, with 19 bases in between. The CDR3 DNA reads TGCGCCAGCAAAGGGGACTTTACGGTCGGTGAGCAGTTCTTC. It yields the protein CASKGDFTVGEQFF.

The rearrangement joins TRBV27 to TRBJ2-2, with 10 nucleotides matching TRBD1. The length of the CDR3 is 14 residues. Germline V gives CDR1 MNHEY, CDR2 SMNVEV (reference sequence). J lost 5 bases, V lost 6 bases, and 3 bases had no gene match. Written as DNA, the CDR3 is TGTGCCAGCAGCAGGACAGGGGGGACCGGGGAGCTGTTTTTT. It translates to CASSRTGGTGELFF.

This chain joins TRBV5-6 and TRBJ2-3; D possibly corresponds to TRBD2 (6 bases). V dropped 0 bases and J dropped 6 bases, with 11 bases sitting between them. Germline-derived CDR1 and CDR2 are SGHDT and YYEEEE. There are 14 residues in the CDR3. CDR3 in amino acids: CASSLELAPDTQYF. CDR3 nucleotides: TGTGCCAGCAGCTTGGAACTAGCTCCCGATACGCAGTATTTT. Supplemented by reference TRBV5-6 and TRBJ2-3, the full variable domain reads DAGVTQSPTHLIKTRGQQVTLRCSPKSGHDTVSWYQQALGQGPQFIFQYYEEEERQRGNFPDRFSGHQFPNYSSELNVNALLLGDSALYLCASSLELAPDTQYFGPGTRLTVL.

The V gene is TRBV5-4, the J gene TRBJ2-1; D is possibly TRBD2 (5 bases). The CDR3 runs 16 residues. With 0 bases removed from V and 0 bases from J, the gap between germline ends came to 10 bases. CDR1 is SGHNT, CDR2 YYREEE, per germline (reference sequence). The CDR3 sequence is CASSLVGESSYNEQFF. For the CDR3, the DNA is TGTGCCAGCAGCTTGGTCGGGGAGAGCTCCTACAATGAGCAGTTCTTC.

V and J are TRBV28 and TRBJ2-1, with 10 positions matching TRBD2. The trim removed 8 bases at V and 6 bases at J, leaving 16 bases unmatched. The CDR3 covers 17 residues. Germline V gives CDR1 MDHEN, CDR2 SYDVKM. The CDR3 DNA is TGTGCCAGCTCAGTCGCCCGGAGGACTAGCGGAGCCAATGAGCAGTTCTTC. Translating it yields CASSVARRTSGANEQFF.

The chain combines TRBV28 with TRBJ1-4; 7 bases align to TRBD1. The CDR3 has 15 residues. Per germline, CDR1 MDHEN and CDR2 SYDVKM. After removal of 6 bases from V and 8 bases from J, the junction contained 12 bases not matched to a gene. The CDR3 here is CASRPDRVNGEKLFF. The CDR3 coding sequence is TGTGCCAGCAGACCCGACAGGGTGAATGGAGAAAAACTGTTTTTT.

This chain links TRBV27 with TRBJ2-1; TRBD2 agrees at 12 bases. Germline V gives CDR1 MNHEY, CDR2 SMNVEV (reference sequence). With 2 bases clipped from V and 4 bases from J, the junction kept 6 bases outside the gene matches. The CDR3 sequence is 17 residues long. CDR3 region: CASSLKASGRAYNEQFF. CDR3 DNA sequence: TGTGCCAGCAGTTTAAAGGCTAGCGGGAGGGCATACAATGAGCAGTTCTTC.

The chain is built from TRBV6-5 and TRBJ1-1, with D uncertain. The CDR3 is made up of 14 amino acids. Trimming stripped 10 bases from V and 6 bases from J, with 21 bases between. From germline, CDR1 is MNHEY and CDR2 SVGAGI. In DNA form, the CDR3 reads TGTGCCACCCCCTCGAGTGTCGCACTCCCTGAAGCTTTCTTT. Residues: CATPSSVALPEAFF.

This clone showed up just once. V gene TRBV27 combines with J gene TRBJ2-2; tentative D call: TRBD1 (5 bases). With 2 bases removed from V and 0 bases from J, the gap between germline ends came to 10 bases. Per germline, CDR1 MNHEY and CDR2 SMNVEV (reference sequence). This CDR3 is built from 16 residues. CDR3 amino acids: CASSLPPTANTGELFF. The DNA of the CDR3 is TGTGCCAGCAGTTTACCTCCGACAGCGAACACCGGGGAGCTGTTTTTT.

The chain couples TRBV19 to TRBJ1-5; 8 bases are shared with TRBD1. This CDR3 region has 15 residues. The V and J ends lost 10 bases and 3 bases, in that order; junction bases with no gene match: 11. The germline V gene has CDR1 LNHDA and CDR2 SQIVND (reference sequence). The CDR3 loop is CATKADRALNQPQHF. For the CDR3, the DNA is TGTGCCACCAAGGCGGACAGGGCCCTCAATCAGCCCCAGCATTTT.

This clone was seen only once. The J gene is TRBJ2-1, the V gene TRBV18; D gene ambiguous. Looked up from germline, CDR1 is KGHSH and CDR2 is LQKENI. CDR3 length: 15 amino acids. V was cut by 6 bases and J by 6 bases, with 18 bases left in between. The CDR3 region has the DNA TGTGCCAGCTCGCTTAAAATTGGGCTTTTCAATGAGCAGTTCTTC. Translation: CASSLKIGLFNEQFF.

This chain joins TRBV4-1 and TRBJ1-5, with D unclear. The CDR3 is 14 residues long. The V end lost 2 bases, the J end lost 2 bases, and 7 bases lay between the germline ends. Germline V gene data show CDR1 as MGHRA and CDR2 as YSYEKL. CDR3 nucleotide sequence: TGCGCCAGCAGCCAACAACACGGCAATCAGCCCCAGCATTTT. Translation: CASSQQHGNQPQHF.

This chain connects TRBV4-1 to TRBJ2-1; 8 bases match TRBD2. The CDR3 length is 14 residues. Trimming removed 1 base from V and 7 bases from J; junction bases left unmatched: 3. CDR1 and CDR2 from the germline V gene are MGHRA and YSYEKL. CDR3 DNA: TGCGCCAGCAGCCAAGCGGGAGGGACGAATGAGCAGTTCTTC. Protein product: CASSQAGGTNEQFF.

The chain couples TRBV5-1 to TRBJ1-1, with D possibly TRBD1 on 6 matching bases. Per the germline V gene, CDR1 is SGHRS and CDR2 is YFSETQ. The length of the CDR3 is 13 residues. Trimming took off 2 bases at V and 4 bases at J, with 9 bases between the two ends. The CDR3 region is CASSFDRSTEAFF. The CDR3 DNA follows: TGCGCCAGCAGCTTTGACAGGAGCACTGAAGCTTTCTTT.